This is a list of T cell receptor beta chains from one sample in a study of vaccination and CD4 T cells after COVID-19. TCRdb re-derived calls from the PCR reads in MiXCR, one entry per CDR3 protein. In the table there are approximately 20,000 distinct CDR3 sequences, roughly 60% of which are singletons. Sequencing used CD4+ T cells from blood, obtained after SARS-CoV-2 vaccination. The receptor set was obtained from a human donor who had recovered from COVID-19. CDR3s include the opening cysteine and the closing phenylalanine or tryptophan. D genes are given only for firm matches. For some rows the clone size is stated as once, few or many, or as a class when expanded; others skip it.

v_call: TRBV2; j_call: TRBJ2-7; clone_size: .; d_call: .; cdr3_aa: CASSETSYEQYF; cdr3_nt: TGTGCCAGCAGTGAAACTAGCTACGAGCAGTACTTC
v_call: TRBV7-9; j_call: TRBJ2-7; clone_size: .; d_call: TRBD2; cdr3_aa: CASSPQVGGGTKEQYF; cdr3_nt: TGTGCCAGCAGCCCACAAGTGGGGGGGGGAACTAAAGAGCAGTACTTC
v_call: TRBV6-1; j_call: TRBJ2-7; clone_size: .; d_call: .; cdr3_aa: CASSQGLNEQYF; cdr3_nt: TGTGCCAGCAGTCAGGGACTTAACGAGCAGTACTTC
v_call: TRBV18; j_call: TRBJ1-5; clone_size: .; d_call: .; cdr3_aa: CASSVQGNQPQHF; cdr3_nt: TGTGCCAGCTCGGTTCAGGGGAATCAGCCCCAGCATTTT
v_call: TRBV20-1; j_call: TRBJ2-1; clone_size: .; d_call: .; cdr3_aa: CSARDLKGHLEQFF; cdr3_nt: TGCAGTGCTAGAGATCTCAAGGGGCACCTTGAGCAGTTCTTC
v_call: TRBV6-1; j_call: TRBJ1-1; clone_size: medium-sized; d_call: .; cdr3_aa: CASSSAAGAGGTEAFF; cdr3_nt: TGTGCCAGCAGTAGTGCAGCGGGGGCGGGAGGGACTGAAGCTTTCTTT
v_call: TRBV4-1; j_call: TRBJ1-5; clone_size: .; d_call: .; cdr3_aa: CASSQEFQGQMRPQHF; cdr3_nt: TGCGCCAGCAGCCAAGAATTCCAGGGGCAGATGCGGCCCCAGCATTTT
v_call: TRBV28; j_call: TRBJ1-3; clone_size: .; d_call: .; cdr3_aa: CASSPGGGNTIYF; cdr3_nt: TGTGCCAGCAGCCCCGGGGGGGGAAACACCATATATTTT
v_call: TRBV2; j_call: TRBJ2-3; clone_size: .; d_call: .; cdr3_aa: CASSERRYTDTQYF; cdr3_nt: TGTGCCAGCAGTGAACGGCGGTACACAGATACGCAGTATTTT
v_call: TRBV12-3/TRBV12-4; j_call: TRBJ1-5; clone_size: .; d_call: TRBD1; cdr3_aa: CASSLSGTGGASQHF; cdr3_nt: TGTGCCAGCAGTTTAAGCGGGACAGGGGGCGCGTCCCAGCATTTT
v_call: TRBV20-1; j_call: TRBJ2-7; clone_size: .; d_call: .; cdr3_aa: CSADSWGSYEQYF; cdr3_nt: TGCAGTGCTGATAGTTGGGGGAGCTACGAGCAGTACTTC
v_call: TRBV11-3; j_call: TRBJ2-5; clone_size: few; d_call: TRBD1; cdr3_aa: CASSSGTGPSYQETQYF; cdr3_nt: TGTGCCAGCAGTTCCGGGACAGGGCCATCGTACCAAGAGACCCAGTACTTC
v_call: TRBV28; j_call: TRBJ1-1; clone_size: .; d_call: .; cdr3_aa: CASSLTALNTEAFF; cdr3_nt: TGTGCCAGCAGTCTGACAGCTTTGAACACTGAAGCTTTCTTT
v_call: TRBV27; j_call: TRBJ1-5; clone_size: .; d_call: TRBD1; cdr3_aa: CASGRQGGQPQHF; cdr3_nt: TGTGCCAGCGGCAGACAGGGGGGACAGCCCCAGCATTTT
v_call: TRBV28; j_call: TRBJ2-7; clone_size: .; d_call: .; cdr3_aa: CASSLSSAGAYEQYF; cdr3_nt: TGTGCCAGCAGTTTATCGTCGGCAGGGGCGTACGAGCAGTACTTC
v_call: TRBV20-1; j_call: TRBJ2-3; clone_size: .; d_call: .; cdr3_aa: CSASGKTTDTQYF; cdr3_nt: TGCAGTGCTAGCGGGAAAACCACAGATACGCAGTATTTT
v_call: TRBV5-8; j_call: TRBJ2-3; clone_size: few; d_call: TRBD1; cdr3_aa: CASSPILGQETPDTQYF; cdr3_nt: TGTGCCAGCAGCCCCATCCTAGGACAGGAGACTCCAGATACGCAGTATTTT
v_call: TRBV15; j_call: TRBJ2-3; clone_size: few; d_call: TRBD2; cdr3_aa: CATAGGLGDTQYF; cdr3_nt: TGTGCCACCGCGGGAGGGTTGGGAGATACGCAGTATTTT
v_call: TRBV7-9; j_call: TRBJ2-3; clone_size: .; d_call: TRBD2; cdr3_aa: CANSHSGNLPDTQYF; cdr3_nt: TGTGCCAACAGTCATAGCGGGAACCTTCCAGATACGCAGTATTTT
v_call: TRBV10-3; j_call: TRBJ2-2; clone_size: .; d_call: TRBD2; cdr3_aa: CAIRTSASNTGELFF; cdr3_nt: TGTGCCATCAGGACTAGCGCCTCGAACACCGGGGAGCTGTTTTTT
v_call: TRBV15; j_call: TRBJ1-4; clone_size: .; d_call: .; cdr3_aa: CATSGGRGNEKLFF; cdr3_nt: TGTGCCACCAGCGGGGGACGCGGTAATGAAAAACTGTTTTTT
v_call: TRBV27; j_call: TRBJ2-7; clone_size: .; d_call: .; cdr3_aa: CASSTLGSYEQYF; cdr3_nt: TGTGCCAGCAGTACCCTGGGGAGCTACGAGCAGTACTTC
v_call: TRBV20-1; j_call: TRBJ2-5; clone_size: few; d_call: TRBD2; cdr3_aa: CSALNSGRVEETQYF; cdr3_nt: TGCAGTGCCCTAAATAGCGGGAGGGTGGAAGAGACCCAGTACTTC
v_call: TRBV6-5; j_call: TRBJ1-1; clone_size: .; d_call: TRBD1; cdr3_aa: CASSSDRGYFSGNTEAFF; cdr3_nt: TGTGCCAGCAGTTCGGACAGGGGGTATTTCTCCGGAAACACTGAAGCTTTCTTT
v_call: TRBV27; j_call: TRBJ2-1; clone_size: few; d_call: .; cdr3_aa: CASSPSGASYNEQFF; cdr3_nt: TGTGCCAGCAGCCCCTCGGGGGCATCCTACAATGAGCAGTTCTTC
v_call: TRBV20-1; j_call: TRBJ1-1; clone_size: .; d_call: TRBD1; cdr3_aa: CSARDRYRDRNTEAFF; cdr3_nt: TGCAGTGCTAGAGACCGATACCGGGACAGGAACACTGAAGCTTTCTTT
v_call: TRBV18; j_call: TRBJ2-1; clone_size: .; d_call: .; cdr3_aa: CASSGRTGTSSYNEQFF; cdr3_nt: TGTGCCAGCTCCGGAAGAACAGGGACGAGCTCCTACAATGAGCAGTTCTTC
v_call: TRBV27; j_call: TRBJ2-7; clone_size: .; d_call: TRBD1; cdr3_aa: CASLDRVGEQYF; cdr3_nt: TGTGCCAGCCTTGACAGGGTAGGCGAGCAGTACTTC
v_call: TRBV19; j_call: TRBJ2-2; clone_size: .; d_call: .; cdr3_aa: CASSNRLSGELFF; cdr3_nt: TGTGCCAGTAGTAACCGACTCAGCGGGGAGCTGTTTTTT
v_call: TRBV24-1; j_call: TRBJ2-3; clone_size: .; d_call: TRBD2; cdr3_aa: CATSDFGLAGGTDTQYF; cdr3_nt: TGTGCCACCAGTGATTTTGGACTAGCGGGAGGCACAGATACGCAGTATTTT
v_call: TRBV6-1; j_call: TRBJ2-2; clone_size: .; d_call: .; cdr3_aa: CASTRTANTGELFF; cdr3_nt: TGTGCCAGCACACGGACCGCGAACACCGGGGAGCTGTTTTTT
v_call: TRBV7-8; j_call: TRBJ1-1; clone_size: few; d_call: .; cdr3_aa: CASRKGTNTEAFF; cdr3_nt: TGTGCCAGTCGTAAAGGGACGAACACTGAAGCTTTCTTT
v_call: TRBV4-2; j_call: TRBJ2-5; clone_size: .; d_call: TRBD1; cdr3_aa: CASSPGQGARETQYF; cdr3_nt: TGTGCCAGCTCCCCGGGACAGGGGGCACGAGAGACCCAGTACTTC
v_call: TRBV28; j_call: TRBJ2-1; clone_size: .; d_call: TRBD1; cdr3_aa: CASSLWTGGGYNEQFF; cdr3_nt: TGTGCCAGCAGTTTATGGACAGGGGGGGGTTACAATGAGCAGTTCTTC
v_call: TRBV6-5; j_call: TRBJ2-7; clone_size: few; d_call: TRBD1; cdr3_aa: CASSYATGTAPIRGQYF; cdr3_nt: TGTGCCAGCAGTTACGCAACCGGGACAGCGCCTATACGCGGGCAGTACTTC
v_call: TRBV28; j_call: TRBJ2-5; clone_size: .; d_call: .; cdr3_aa: CASSDGRETQYF; cdr3_nt: TGTGCCAGCAGCGACGGAAGGGAGACCCAGTACTTC
v_call: TRBV7-9; j_call: TRBJ2-3; clone_size: .; d_call: .; cdr3_aa: CASSSAVNTQYF; cdr3_nt: TGTGCCAGCAGCTCCGCGGTCAATACGCAGTATTTT
v_call: TRBV5-1; j_call: TRBJ2-7; clone_size: .; d_call: TRBD1; cdr3_aa: CASSRDRGDYEQYF; cdr3_nt: TGCGCCAGCAGCAGGGACAGGGGAGACTACGAGCAGTACTTC
v_call: TRBV20-1; j_call: TRBJ2-2; clone_size: .; d_call: TRBD2; cdr3_aa: CSATVLAGGGTGELFF; cdr3_nt: TGCAGTGCTACAGTGCTAGCGGGAGGGGGAACCGGGGAGCTGTTTTTT
v_call: TRBV4-1; j_call: TRBJ2-1; clone_size: .; d_call: TRBD2; cdr3_aa: CASSQAARASGRVGEQFF; cdr3_nt: TGCGCCAGCAGCCAAGCAGCCCGGGCTAGCGGGAGAGTAGGGGAGCAGTTCTTC
v_call: TRBV20-1; j_call: TRBJ2-2; clone_size: few; d_call: .; cdr3_aa: CSVVRSGAGELFF; cdr3_nt: TGCAGTGTAGTACGATCGGGCGCCGGGGAGCTGTTTTTT
v_call: TRBV5-1; j_call: TRBJ1-2; clone_size: .; d_call: .; cdr3_aa: CASSLGGYYGYTF; cdr3_nt: TGCGCCAGCAGCTTGGGGGGGTACTATGGCTACACCTTC
v_call: TRBV7-3; j_call: TRBJ2-3; clone_size: few; d_call: .; cdr3_aa: CASSYIVWGTDTQYF; cdr3_nt: TGTGCCAGCAGCTATATCGTCTGGGGCACAGATACGCAGTATTTT
v_call: TRBV15; j_call: TRBJ2-3; clone_size: .; d_call: .; cdr3_aa: CATSRSRDTDTQYF; cdr3_nt: TGTGCCACCAGCAGGAGCAGGGACACAGATACGCAGTATTTT
v_call: TRBV5-1; j_call: TRBJ2-2; clone_size: .; d_call: TRBD2; cdr3_aa: CASSTGTSGRVGELFF; cdr3_nt: TGCGCCAGCAGCACGGGGACTAGCGGGAGAGTTGGGGAGCTGTTTTTT
v_call: TRBV6-9; j_call: TRBJ1-2; clone_size: .; d_call: TRBD1; cdr3_aa: CARGLAGTGERYGYTF; cdr3_nt: TGTGCCAGGGGTCTGGCCGGGACAGGGGAACGGTATGGCTACACCTTC
v_call: TRBV2; j_call: TRBJ2-5; clone_size: .; d_call: TRBD2; cdr3_aa: CASSAQRAGAETQYF; cdr3_nt: TGTGCCAGCAGCGCCCAGCGAGCGGGAGCGGAGACCCAGTACTTC
v_call: TRBV30; j_call: TRBJ1-1; clone_size: few; d_call: .; cdr3_aa: CAWRGTAEAFF; cdr3_nt: TGTGCCTGGAGGGGGACGGCTGAAGCTTTCTTT